The next 17 T cell receptor beta chains were all read from a single sample in a study of blood T cells in healthy people across ages. It was with a sample-barcoded 5' primer and a J-beta primer mix that a second PCR of roughly 7 to 12 cycles was run. TCRdb ran MiXCR on the 5' RACE reads and lists one entry per CDR3 protein. The sample holds around 940,000 distinct CDR3 sequences; roughly 51% are singletons and the top ten take about a fifth. What was sequenced was blood. Receptors originate from a woman aged 60-75 years in good health.

This clonotype was detected once. This rearrangement joins TRBV28 to TRBJ2-7, with 8 positions matching TRBD2. CDR1 and CDR2 (germline): MDHEN, SYDVKM. The V gene end was trimmed by 3 bases and the J gene end by 0 bases; junction bases not matched to a gene: 7. The CDR3 totals 16 residues. DNA for the CDR3: TGTGCCAGCAGTTTTTTTATGAGCGGGAGCTCCTACGAGCAGTACTTC. This sequence encodes CASSFFMSGSSYEQYF.

The V and J genes are TRBV28 and TRBJ1-6, with D possibly matching TRBD1 (6 bases). V was shortened by 6 bases and J by 7 bases, with 28 bases between the two germline ends. The CDR3 is 19 amino acids. From germline, CDR1 is MDHEN and CDR2 SYDVKM. CDR3 bases: TGTGCCAGCAGCCACATAAGGGGAGGGAGCTGGGGGGGCAATTCACCCCTCCACTTT. It encodes CASSHIRGGSWGGNSPLHF. The variable domain in full, with the rest retrieved from reference TRBV28 and TRBJ1-6, is DVKVTQSSRYLVKRTGEKVFLECVQDMDHENMFWYRQDPGLGLRLIYFSYDVKMKEKGDIPEGYSVSREKKERFSLILESASTNQTSMYLCASSHIRGGSWGGNSPLHFGNGTRLTVT.

The rearrangement links TRBV7-8 to TRBJ2-7, with D perhaps TRBD1 (7 bases). The CDR3 is 15 residues long. CDR1 is SGHVS and CDR2 is FQNEAQ in the germline V gene. The V end lost 2 bases, the J end lost 5 bases, and 16 bases lay between the germline ends. In DNA form, the CDR3 reads TGTGCCAGCAGCTTACCCAGGGGGGTAGGAAACGAGCAGTACTTC. This sequence encodes CASSLPRGVGNEQYF.

This sequence joins TRBV5-1 and TRBJ2-5; D ambiguous. V was clipped by 0 bases and J by 11 bases, with 20 bases between them. The CDR3 is 15 amino acids. Germline CDR1 is SGHRS and CDR2 is YFSETQ. The CDR3 nucleotides are TGCGCCAGCAGCTTGGACCGGACGGAGCACAATGAGCAGTACTTC. It encodes CASSLDRTEHNEQYF.

The CDR3 DNA reads as TGTGCCAGCAGTCCGGGACAGGGTTTCGATTCACCCCTCCACTTT. Its protein product is CASSPGQGFDSPLHF. The rearrangement uses TRBV5-4 and TRBJ1-6, with TRBD1 identical over 9 bases. The CDR3 length is 15 residues. V was clipped by 5 bases and J by 8 bases; unmatched bases: 8. CDR1 is SGHNT, CDR2 YYREEE, per germline (reference sequence). The entire variable domain, with the rest obtained from reference TRBV5-4 and TRBJ1-6, is as follows: ETGVTQSPTHLIKTRGQQVTLRCSSQSGHNTVSWYQQALGQGPQFIFQYYREEENGRGNFPPRFSGLQFPNYSSELNVNALELDDSALYLCASSPGQGFDSPLHFGNGTRLTVT.

The chain uses TRBV27 and TRBJ2-7; D ambiguous. Trimming pared 9 bases from V and 3 bases from J, leaving 6 bases between. This CDR3 has 10 residues. CDR1 is MNHEY and CDR2 is SMNVEV in the germline V gene (reference sequence). The CDR3 DNA reads as TGTGCCAGGACCATCTACGAGCAGTACTTC. This sequence encodes CARTIYEQYF.

CDR3 protein: CAWSLLGGGETQYF. The DNA of the CDR3 is TGTGCCTGGAGTCTCCTCGGGGGGGGTGAGACCCAGTACTTC. The chain has TRBV30 and TRBJ2-5; TRBD2 aligns across 8 bases. From germline, CDR1 is GTSNPN and CDR2 SVGIG (reference sequence). The CDR3 totals 14 residues. Trimming at V came to 2 bases and at J to 5 bases, leaving 7 bases not matched to a gene.

This clonotype is a singleton in its sample. J is TRBJ2-3 and V is TRBV7-9; a possible D gene is TRBD2 (5 bases). With 5 bases removed from V and 0 bases from J, the gap between germline ends came to 15 bases. CDR1 and CDR2 (germline): SEHNR, FQNEAQ (reference sequence). This CDR3 contains 16 residues. The chain's CDR3 is CASSRRGADSTDTQYF. The CDR3 DNA is TGTGCCAGCAGCCGACGGGGAGCGGATAGCACAGATACGCAGTATTTT.

This clonotype came up once. This chain uses TRBV24-1 with TRBJ2-3; D may match TRBD1 or TRBD2 (5 bases each). Looked up from germline, CDR1 is KGHDR and CDR2 is SFDVKD. V gave up 7 bases and J gave up 3 bases, with 10 bases separating them. The length of the CDR3 is 13 residues. CDR3 nucleotides: TGTGCCACCAGGCGGGCAGGGACAGATACGCAGTATTTT. This codes for CATRRAGTDTQYF.

The J gene is TRBJ2-7, the V gene TRBV28, with unresolved D. The DNA matches TRBJ2-5 better at its end, which makes the J call doubtful. The CDR3 extends over 13 amino acids. CDR1 is MDHEN, CDR2 SYDVKM, per germline. The CDR3 protein is CASSPPAERTQYF. In nucleotides, the CDR3 is TGTGCCAGCAGTCCCCCCGCGGAGAGGACCCAGTACTTC.

The chain links TRBV28 to TRBJ2-1; 10 bases are a match to TRBD2. The CDR3 spans 16 residues. Germline CDR1 and CDR2: MDHEN and SYDVKM. Trimming at V came to 6 bases and at J to 3 bases, leaving 8 bases not matched to a gene. Written as DNA, the CDR3 is TGTGCCAGCAGACCTCTTAGCGGGAGGTTCTACAATGAGCAGTTCTTC. It translates to CASRPLSGRFYNEQFF.

The chain's CDR3 is CASSPTLGIYNEQFF. CDR3 bases: TGTGCCAGCTCACCGACTTTGGGGATCTACAATGAGCAGTTCTTC. The chain employs TRBV18 and TRBJ2-1; D gene ambiguous. Trimming removed 3 bases at V and 3 bases at J, with 12 bases between. Germline CDR1 KGHSH, CDR2 LQKENI. The CDR3 has 15 residues.

The chain combines TRBV4-1 with TRBJ2-7; D not resolved. Trimming removed 3 bases from V and 0 bases from J, with 21 bases in between. Looked up from germline, CDR1 is MGHRA and CDR2 is YSYEKL. The CDR3 runs 18 residues. CDR3 in DNA: TGCGCCAGCAGCCAGGGCCCTCACCTGACACGAACCTCCTACGAGCAGTACTTC. Its protein product is CASSQGPHLTRTSYEQYF.

The rearrangement uses TRBV7-9 and TRBJ2-2; D gene uncertain. This CDR3 has 15 residues. CDR1 is SEHNR and CDR2 is FQNEAQ in the germline V gene (reference sequence). V lost 1 base and J lost 2, with 8 bases in between. CDR3 sequence: CASSLEPPNTGELFF. For the CDR3, the DNA is TGTGCCAGCAGCTTAGAGCCACCCAACACCGGGGAGCTGTTTTTT.

The sample holds a few counts of this clonotype. This rearrangement joins TRBV27 to TRBJ2-7; the D gene could be TRBD1 or TRBD2 (5 bases each). CDR3 length: 14 residues. V was clipped by 7 bases and J by 4 bases, with 17 bases between them. The V gene's germline CDR1 is MNHEY and CDR2 SMNVEV (reference sequence). CDR3: CASNGAGGRYEQYF. The CDR3 nucleotides read TGTGCCAGCAATGGGGCTGGGGGTAGGTACGAGCAGTACTTC.

This clonotype was observed a handful of times. This rearrangement joins TRBV6-1 to TRBJ2-7; TRBD1 aligns across 7 bases. Losses at the gene ends were 7 bases for V and 0 bases for J; bases not matched to a gene: 9. The CDR3 covers 15 residues. Looked up from germline, CDR1 is MNHNS and CDR2 is SASEGT. CDR3 loop: CASTRSRDSSYEQYF. The CDR3 DNA sequence: TGTGCCAGCACCAGATCCCGGGACAGCTCCTACGAGCAGTACTTC.

This clonotype turned up a few times. V usage is TRBV29-1 and J usage is TRBJ2-4; the match to TRBD2 covers 8 bases. The CDR3 covers 15 residues. The V and J ends lost 1 base and 8 bases, in that order; junction bases with no gene match: 10. The V gene's germline CDR1 is SQVTM and CDR2 ANQGSEA. In nucleotides, the CDR3 is TGCAGCGTTGAAGTGGTAGCGGGGAGGTGGTACATTCAGTACTTC. Translated, it gives CSVEVVAGRWYIQYF.